This is a list of T cell receptor beta chains from one sample in a study of cytomegalovirus exposure and HLA in healthy donors. The table came from immunoSEQ multiplex PCR; TCRdb's copy has only in-frame clones and leaves some out. The table lists 100,000 or so clones, roughly 70% of them singletons. Sequencing used PBMCs. All receptors derive from a man between 45 and 60 years old in good health and CMV-seronegative. CDR3s include the opening cysteine and the closing phenylalanine or tryptophan. The order of the fields is clone size, V gene, J gene, D gene, CDR3 protein, CDR3 DNA. The D gene is left open where the match is weak. Not every row has a clone size; where given, it reads once, few, many or a size class.

>NA|TRBV6-1|TRBJ1-2|TRBD1
CASRTNRGGYGYTF
TGTGCCAGCAGGACAAACAGGGGCGGCTATGGCTACACCTTC
>NA|TRBV4-3|TRBJ2-4|NA
CASSLPRYRVKNIQYF
TGCGCCAGCAGCCTACCCCGTTACCGAGTCAAAAACATTCAGTACTTC
>NA|TRBV10-3|TRBJ2-5|NA
CAISLGQSKETQYF
TGTGCCATCAGTTTGGGACAAAGTAAAGAGACCCAGTACTTC
>NA|TRBV30|TRBJ1-2|NA
CAWRAKGLYGYTF
TGTGCCTGGAGGGCCAAGGGACTCTATGGCTACACCTTC
>few|TRBV14|TRBJ2-5|TRBD1
CASRKTGQETQYF
TGTGCCAGCAGGAAGACAGGGCAAGAGACCCAGTACTTC
>NA|TRBV29-1|TRBJ1-2|TRBD1
CSVQTGGYGYTF
TGCAGCGTTCAAACAGGGGGCTATGGCTACACCTTC
>NA|TRBV4-1|TRBJ2-7|NA
CASSQGRDYEQYF
TGCGCCAGCAGCCAGGGACGGGACTACGAGCAGTACTTC
>NA|TRBV6-5|TRBJ1-4|NA
CASRWGEGEKLFF
TGTGCCAGCAGGTGGGGGGAGGGTGAAAAACTGTTTTTT
>NA|TRBV6-1|TRBJ2-7|NA
CASSEVGREGEQYF
TGTGCCAGCAGTGAAGTGGGGAGAGAAGGCGAGCAGTACTTC
>NA|TRBV9|TRBJ1-6|TRBD1
CASSLQGGNSPLHF
TGTGCCAGCAGCTTACAGGGGGGTAATTCACCCCTCCACTTT
>NA|TRBV5-4|TRBJ2-5|NA
CASRRDSTSGQETQYF
NA
>NA|TRBV25-1|TRBJ2-7|TRBD1
CASSRGQGYYEQYF
TGTGCCAGTTCGAGGGGACAGGGTTACTACGAGCAGTACTTC
>NA|TRBV4-1|TRBJ2-3|TRBD2
CASSQEGSGRAVNTQYF
TGCGCCAGCAGCCAAGAGGGGAGCGGGAGGGCCGTGAATACGCAGTATTTT
>NA|TRBV19|TRBJ1-4|TRBD1
CASSINRLGQGGEKLFF
TGTGCCAGTAGTATTAACCGTCTTGGACAGGGAGGTGAAAAACTGTTTTTT
>NA|TRBV29-1|TRBJ2-3|NA
CSAGEGGGPDTQYF
TGCAGCGCTGGAGAAGGGGGAGGGCCAGATACGCAGTATTTT
>NA|TRBV15|TRBJ2-5|TRBD2
CATSRDMGGETQYF
TGTGCCACCAGCAGAGATATGGGGGGGGAGACCCAGTACTTC
>once|TRBV9|TRBJ1-3|TRBD1
CASSATDRPPGNTIYF
TGTGCCAGCAGCGCAACGGACAGGCCCCCTGGAAACACCATATATTTT
>few|TRBV4-1|TRBJ2-4|TRBD2
CASSQDRRTSGGSIQYF
TGCGCCAGCAGCCAAGATCGGAGAACTAGCGGGGGGTCCATTCAGTACTTC
>NA|TRBV7-9|TRBJ2-7|NA
CSSSSTAGEQYF
TGTTCCAGCAGCTCTACTGCCGGGGAGCAGTACTTC
>NA|TRBV6-6|TRBJ1-1|TRBD1
CASSETGMNTEAFF
TGTGCCAGCAGTGAGACAGGGATGAACACTGAAGCTTTCTTT
>NA|TRBV28|TRBJ1-1|NA
CASKEMNTEAFF
TGTGCCAGCAAAGAGATGAACACTGAAGCTTTCTTT
>few|TRBV9|TRBJ1-3|NA
CASSDGRGNSGNTIYF
TGTGCCAGCAGCGACGGACGGGGAAACTCTGGAAACACCATATATTTT
>few|TRBV19|TRBJ1-1|TRBD1
CASSPRQGGATEAFF
TGTGCCAGTAGTCCCCGACAGGGGGGGGCCACTGAAGCTTTCTTT
>NA|TRBV5-1|TRBJ2-1|TRBD1
CASSLGTGSYNEQFF
TGCGCCAGCAGCCTGGGGACAGGGTCCTACAATGAGCAGTTCTTC
>NA|TRBV4-2|TRBJ2-5|TRBD2
CASSQVGAGAGETQYF
TGTGCCAGCAGCCAAGTTGGTGCGGGAGCAGGGGAGACCCAGTACTTC
>NA|TRBV7-2|TRBJ2-6|TRBD2
CASTPASGRFSGANVLTF
TGTGCCAGCACCCCGGCTAGCGGGAGATTTTCTGGGGCCAACGTCCTGACTTTC
>NA|TRBV15|TRBJ1-4|NA
CATSRAEGGSRKLFF
TGTGCCACCAGCAGAGCGGAGGGCGGTTCACGAAAACTGTTTTTT
>NA|TRBV7-9|TRBJ2-5|TRBD1
CASILDRGETQYF
TGTGCCAGCATCCTAGACAGGGGAGAGACCCAGTACTTC
>NA|TRBV2|TRBJ1-2|TRBD1
CASSEGPGGPIGYTF
TGTGCCAGCAGTGAGGGTCCAGGGGGGCCTATAGGCTACACCTTC
>NA|TRBV7-9|TRBJ2-7|TRBD2
CASSHRTSGPYEQYF
TGTGCCAGCAGCCATAGGACTAGCGGGCCCTACGAGCAGTACTTC
>NA|TRBV19|TRBJ1-4|NA
CASKLGASYNEKLFF
TGTGCCAGTAAACTAGGAGCTTCCTACAATGAAAAACTGTTTTTT
>NA|TRBV10-3|TRBJ2-7|NA
CAISFPPQGGGVNEQYF
TGTGCCATCAGTTTCCCTCCCCAGGGGGGAGGAGTGAACGAGCAGTACTTC